This paragraph reports one TCR beta chain. Its antigen is currently unknown. The data derive from a study of shared clonotypes between healthy human individuals. Points from the study as a whole: Compared with clonotypes that all four donors shared, non-shared clonotypes had lower generation probabilities.

This CDR3 comprises 13 residues. Trimming pared 8 bases from V and 3 bases from J, leaving 11 bases between. Germline V gives CDR1 MNHEY, CDR2 SVGAGI. Data came from immunoSEQ multiplex PCR; TCRdb stores just in-frame clones and leaves some out. The sample holds roughly 1,500,000 clones, 98% seen once. This TCR was sampled from a man aged 25-45 years in good health. The sample consisted of naive CD4+ T cells sorted from blood. Subset: CD45RA+ positively selected. V gene TRBV6-5 combines with J gene TRBJ2-1; D is perhaps TRBD2 (5 bases). CDR3 bases: TGTGCCAGCGGGAGAAGGGTCTACAATGAGCAGTTCTTC. Residues: CASGRRVYNEQFF.